Listed here are 9 T cell receptor beta chains from one sample, sequenced in a study of T cell repertoires in cytomegalovirus infection. TCRdb re-analysed the reads in MiXCR, keeping a single row per CDR3 protein. The sample yields about 110,000 distinct CDR3 sequences, 29% seen once. What these receptors recognize is not known. The sample was CD8+ T cells from cultured PBMCs, taken from culture after CMV antigen stimulation. These receptors were collected from a human donor in good health (CMV status not recorded). Some clones in this sample may be carry-over from other donors' samples.

This clonotype was seen a few times. The chain couples TRBV9 to TRBJ2-1, with TRBD2 matching over 7 bases. CDR1 is SGDLS and CDR2 is YYNGEE in the germline V gene. Trimming took 3 bases from V and 0 from J; bases not matched to a gene: 9. This CDR3 region has 17 residues. CDR3: CASSENPWTSSYNEQFF. CDR3 coding DNA: TGTGCCAGCAGCGAGAATCCATGGACTAGCTCCTACAATGAGCAGTTCTTC.

A few counts support this clonotype. This chain connects TRBV12-3 or TRBV12-4 to TRBJ1-1; D is ambiguous. The CDR3 has 16 amino acids. Trimming took 6 bases from V and 4 from J, leaving 21 bases between them. For the CDR3, the DNA is TGTGCCAGCAGCCTCCTCCGGGTGGGCGACTTCACTGAAGCTTTCTTT. Protein product: CASSLLRVGDFTEAFF.

This clonotype has at least ten counts. This rearrangement joins TRBV7-7 to TRBJ2-2; no definite D call. The germline V gene encodes CDR1 SSHAT and CDR2 FNYEAQ (reference sequence). V gave up 5 bases and J gave up 0 bases, with 7 bases separating them. The CDR3 extends over 14 amino acids. CDR3 protein: CASSPDPNTGELFF. Written as DNA, the CDR3 is TGTGCCAGCAGCCCCGATCCGAACACCGGGGAGCTGTTTTTT.

This clonotype showed up many times. The rearrangement uses TRBV12-3 or TRBV12-4 and TRBJ2-3, with TRBD1 as a possible D gene (6 bases). V was clipped by 2 bases and J by 2 bases, with 11 bases between them. CDR3 length equals 15 residues. CDR3 amino acids: CASSLSGQITDTQYF. The CDR3 region has the DNA TGTGCCAGCAGTTTATCTGGACAGATCACAGATACGCAGTATTTT.

This clonotype has only a few counts. The chain has TRBV19 and TRBJ1-2, with D hard to call. The V gene's germline CDR1 is LNHDA and CDR2 SQIVND (reference sequence). CDR3 size: 15 residues. V was clipped by 7 bases and J by 4 bases, with 19 bases between them. CDR3 residues: CASTTAVGLIYGYTF. DNA for the CDR3: TGTGCCAGTACCACAGCGGTAGGCCTTATCTATGGCTACACCTTC.

CDR3: CATSSHLGWQPQHF. The CDR3 DNA reads as TGTGCCACCAGCAGCCATCTCGGCTGGCAGCCCCAGCATTTT. The chain links TRBV15 to TRBJ1-5; D gene uncertain. V was clipped by 3 bases and J by 7 bases, with 13 bases between them. The CDR3 has 14 amino acids. The germline V gene encodes CDR1 LNHNV and CDR2 YYDKDF (reference sequence).

This clonotype has a handful of counts. This rearrangement joins TRBV4-1 to TRBJ1-1; 9 nucleotides line up with TRBD1. This CDR3 has 14 residues. V trimming: 3 bases; J trimming: 1 base; junction bases outside the gene matches: 0. Germline assignment: CDR1 MGHRA and CDR2 YSYEKL. CDR3 DNA sequence: TGCGCCAGCAGCCAGGGACAGGGGAACACTGAAGCTTTCTTT. As protein: CASSQGQGNTEAFF.

The rearrangement links TRBV27 to TRBJ2-5, with 7 bases aligning to TRBD2. Losses at the gene ends were 5 bases for V and 4 bases for J; bases not matched to a gene: 7. Per germline, CDR1 MNHEY and CDR2 SMNVEV (reference sequence). CDR3 length: 14 amino acids. The CDR3 region has the DNA TGTGCCAGCAGTGCCCGGGGGGTTGGAGAGACCCAGTACTTC. It specifies CASSARGVGETQYF.

The gene calls are TRBV12-3 or TRBV12-4 and TRBJ1-5; D possibly corresponds to TRBD1 (5 bases). V gave up 2 bases and J gave up 2 bases, with 19 bases separating them. This CDR3 has 18 residues. The CDR3 sequence is CASSLSGQALRGNQPQHF. The CDR3 nucleotides are TGTGCCAGCAGTTTATCGGGTCAGGCACTCAGGGGCAATCAGCCCCAGCATTTT.